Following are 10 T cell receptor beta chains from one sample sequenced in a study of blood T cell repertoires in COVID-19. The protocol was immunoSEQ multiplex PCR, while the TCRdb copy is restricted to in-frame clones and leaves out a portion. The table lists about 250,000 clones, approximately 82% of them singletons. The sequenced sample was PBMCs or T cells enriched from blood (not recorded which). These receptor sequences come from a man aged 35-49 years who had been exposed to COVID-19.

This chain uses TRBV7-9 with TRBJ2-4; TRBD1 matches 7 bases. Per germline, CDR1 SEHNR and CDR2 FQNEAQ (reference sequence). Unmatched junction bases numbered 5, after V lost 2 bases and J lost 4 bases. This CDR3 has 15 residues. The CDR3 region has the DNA TGTGCCAGCAGCTTATTCGAACAGGGGAAAAACATTCAGTACTTC. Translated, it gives CASSLFEQGKNIQYF.

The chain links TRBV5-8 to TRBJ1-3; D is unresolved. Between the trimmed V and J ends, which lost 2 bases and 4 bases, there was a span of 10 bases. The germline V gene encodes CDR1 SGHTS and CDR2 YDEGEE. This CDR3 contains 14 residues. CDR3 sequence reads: CASSFVTGGNTIYF. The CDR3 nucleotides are TGTGCCAGCAGCTTTGTTACGGGAGGAAACACCATATATTTT.

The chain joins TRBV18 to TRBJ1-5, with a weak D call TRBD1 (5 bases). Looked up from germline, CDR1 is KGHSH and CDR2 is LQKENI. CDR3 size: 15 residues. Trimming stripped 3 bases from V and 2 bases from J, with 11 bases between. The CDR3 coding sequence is TGTGCCAGCTCACCTAACCGGGGGGGCAATCAGCCCCAGCATTTT. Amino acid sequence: CASSPNRGGNQPQHF.

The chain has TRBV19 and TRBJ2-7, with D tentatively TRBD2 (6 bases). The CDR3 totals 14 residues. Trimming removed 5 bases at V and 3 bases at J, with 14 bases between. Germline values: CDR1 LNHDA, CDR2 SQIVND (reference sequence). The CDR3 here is CASSPGWGGYEQYF. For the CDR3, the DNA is TGTGCCAGTAGTCCCGGGTGGGGAGGCTACGAGCAGTACTTC.

The CDR3 here is CSVGGGLPSWGFTDTQYF. The CDR3 region has the DNA TGCAGCGTTGGGGGGGGACTACCCAGTTGGGGATTCACAGATACGCAGTATTTT. The chain joins TRBV29-1 to TRBJ2-3; 7 bases line up with TRBD2. CDR1 is SQVTM and CDR2 is ANQGSEA in the germline V gene. With V trimmed by 4 bases and J by 2 bases, 18 bases remained unmatched. This CDR3 spans 18 amino acids.

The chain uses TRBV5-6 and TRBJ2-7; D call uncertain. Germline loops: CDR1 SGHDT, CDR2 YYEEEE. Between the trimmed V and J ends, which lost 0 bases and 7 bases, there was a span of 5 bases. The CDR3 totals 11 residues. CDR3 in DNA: TGTGCCAGCAGCTTGGGCCGGGAGCAGTACTTC. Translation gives CASSLGREQYF.

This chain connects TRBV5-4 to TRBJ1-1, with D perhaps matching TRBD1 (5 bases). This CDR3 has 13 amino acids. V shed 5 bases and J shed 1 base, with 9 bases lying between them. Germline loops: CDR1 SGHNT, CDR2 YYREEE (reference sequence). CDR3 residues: CASSYDRNTEAFF. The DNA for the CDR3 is TGTGCCAGCAGTTACGACAGGAACACTGAAGCTTTCTTT.

CDR3 DNA: TGTGCCAGCATCCCAGATTCGATTGGGACTAGCTACAATGAGCAGTTCTTC. This codes for CASIPDSIGTSYNEQFF. The chain employs TRBV2 and TRBJ2-1, with 8 bases aligning to TRBD2. The CDR3 runs 17 residues. Germline CDR1 and CDR2: SNHLY and FYNNEI. V was clipped by 7 bases and J by 3 bases; unmatched bases: 14.

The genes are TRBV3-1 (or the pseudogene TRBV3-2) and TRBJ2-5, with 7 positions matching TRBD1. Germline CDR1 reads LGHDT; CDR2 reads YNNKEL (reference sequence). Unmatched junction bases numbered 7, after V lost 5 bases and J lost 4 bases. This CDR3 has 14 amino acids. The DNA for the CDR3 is TGTGCCAGCAGCAACGGACAGGCTGGAGAGACCCAGTACTTC. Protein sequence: CASSNGQAGETQYF.

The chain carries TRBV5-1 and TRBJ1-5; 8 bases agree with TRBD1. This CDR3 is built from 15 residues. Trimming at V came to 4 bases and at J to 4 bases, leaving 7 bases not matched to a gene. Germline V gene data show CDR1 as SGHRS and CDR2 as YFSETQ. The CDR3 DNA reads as TGCGCCAGCAGCCTCCTGGGACAGGCGAATCAGCCCCAGCATTTT. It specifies CASSLLGQANQPQHF.